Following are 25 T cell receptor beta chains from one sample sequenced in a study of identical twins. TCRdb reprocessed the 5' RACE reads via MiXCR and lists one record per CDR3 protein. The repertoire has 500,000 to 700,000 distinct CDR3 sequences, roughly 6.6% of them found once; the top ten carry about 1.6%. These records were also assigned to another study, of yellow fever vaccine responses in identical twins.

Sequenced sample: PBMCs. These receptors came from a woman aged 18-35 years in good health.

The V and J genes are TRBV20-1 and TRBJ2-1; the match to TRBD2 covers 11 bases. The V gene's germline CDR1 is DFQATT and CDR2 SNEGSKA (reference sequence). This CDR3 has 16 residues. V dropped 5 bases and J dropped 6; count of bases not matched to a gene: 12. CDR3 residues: CSARFFSGRAANEQFF. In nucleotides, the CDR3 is TGCAGTGCTCGCTTCTTTAGCGGGAGGGCCGCCAATGAGCAGTTCTTC.

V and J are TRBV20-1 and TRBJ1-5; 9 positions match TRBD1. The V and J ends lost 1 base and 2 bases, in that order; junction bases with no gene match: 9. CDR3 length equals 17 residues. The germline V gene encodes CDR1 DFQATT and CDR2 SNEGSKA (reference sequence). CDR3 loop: CSARVPGQGRRNQPQHF. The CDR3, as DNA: TGCAGTGCTAGAGTACCGGGACAGGGTAGGCGCAATCAGCCCCAGCATTTT.

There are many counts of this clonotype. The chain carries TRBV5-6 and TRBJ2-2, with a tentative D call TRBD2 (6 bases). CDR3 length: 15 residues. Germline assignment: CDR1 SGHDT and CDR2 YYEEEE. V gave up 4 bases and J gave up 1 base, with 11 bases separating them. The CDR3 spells CASSPLGRNTGELFF. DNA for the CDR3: TGTGCCAGCAGCCCCCTCGGGAGGAACACCGGGGAGCTGTTTTTT. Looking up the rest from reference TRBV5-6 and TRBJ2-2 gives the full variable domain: DAGVTQSPTHLIKTRGQQVTLRCSPKSGHDTVSWYQQALGQGPQFIFQYYEEEERQRGNFPDRFSGHQFPNYSSELNVNALLLGDSALYLCASSPLGRNTGELFFGEGSRLTVL.

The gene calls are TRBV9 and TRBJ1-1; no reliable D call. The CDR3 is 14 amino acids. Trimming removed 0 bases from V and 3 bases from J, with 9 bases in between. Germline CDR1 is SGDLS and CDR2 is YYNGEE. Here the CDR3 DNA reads TGTGCCAGCAGCGTAGGGGTAGGCTACACTGAAGCTTTCTTT. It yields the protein CASSVGVGYTEAFF.

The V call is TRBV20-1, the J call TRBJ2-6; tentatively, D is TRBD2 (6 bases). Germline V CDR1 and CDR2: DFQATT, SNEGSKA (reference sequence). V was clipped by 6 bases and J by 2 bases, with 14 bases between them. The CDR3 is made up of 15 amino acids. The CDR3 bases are TGCAGTGCCACCATCGGCGGGGCTGGGGCCAACGTCCTGACTTTC. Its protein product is CSATIGGAGANVLTF.

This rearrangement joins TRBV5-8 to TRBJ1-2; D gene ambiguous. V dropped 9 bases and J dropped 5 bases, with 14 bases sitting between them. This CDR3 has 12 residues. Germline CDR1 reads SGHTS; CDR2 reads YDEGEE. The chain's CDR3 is CAMSQTLYGYTF. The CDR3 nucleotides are TGTGCCATGAGCCAGACCCTTTATGGCTACACCTTC.

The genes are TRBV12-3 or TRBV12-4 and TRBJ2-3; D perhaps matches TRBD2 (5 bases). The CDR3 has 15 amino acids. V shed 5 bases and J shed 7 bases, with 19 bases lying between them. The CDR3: CASSPETSSRYTQYF. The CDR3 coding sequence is TGTGCCAGCAGTCCGGAAACTAGTTCCAGGTATACGCAGTATTTT.

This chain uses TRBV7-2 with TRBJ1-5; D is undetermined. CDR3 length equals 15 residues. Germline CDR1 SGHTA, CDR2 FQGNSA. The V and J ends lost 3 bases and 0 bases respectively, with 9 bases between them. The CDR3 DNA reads TGTGCCAGCAGCTTCCAAATAAATAGCAATCAGCCCCAGCATTTT. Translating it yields CASSFQINSNQPQHF.

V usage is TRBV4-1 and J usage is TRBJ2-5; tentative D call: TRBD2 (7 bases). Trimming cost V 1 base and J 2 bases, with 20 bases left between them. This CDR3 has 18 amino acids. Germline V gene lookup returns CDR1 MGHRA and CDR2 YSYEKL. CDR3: CASSQVGGGAGPQETQYF. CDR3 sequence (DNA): TGCGCCAGCAGCCAAGTAGGTGGGGGGGCCGGACCACAAGAGACCCAGTACTTC.

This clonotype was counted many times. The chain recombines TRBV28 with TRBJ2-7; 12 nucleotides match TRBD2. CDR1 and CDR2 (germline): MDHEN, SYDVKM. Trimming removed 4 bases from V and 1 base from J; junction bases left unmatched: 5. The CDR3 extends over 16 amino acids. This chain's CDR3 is CASSSSGRALSYEQYF. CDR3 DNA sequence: TGTGCCAGCAGTTCTAGCGGGAGGGCCCTTTCCTACGAGCAGTACTTC.

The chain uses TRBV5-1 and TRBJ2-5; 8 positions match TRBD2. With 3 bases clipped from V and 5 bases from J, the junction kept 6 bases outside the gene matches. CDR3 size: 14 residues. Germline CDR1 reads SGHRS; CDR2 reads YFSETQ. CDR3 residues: CASSSDSGGETQYF. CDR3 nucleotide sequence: TGCGCCAGCAGCTCGGACTCGGGAGGGGAGACCCAGTACTTC.

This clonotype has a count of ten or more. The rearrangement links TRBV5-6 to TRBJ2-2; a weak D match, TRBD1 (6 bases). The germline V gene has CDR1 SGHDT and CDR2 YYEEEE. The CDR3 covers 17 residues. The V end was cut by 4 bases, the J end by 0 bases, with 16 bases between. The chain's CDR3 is CASSLRRWTANTGELFF. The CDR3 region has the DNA TGTGCCAGCAGCCTGAGGCGTTGGACAGCGAACACCGGGGAGCTGTTTTTT.

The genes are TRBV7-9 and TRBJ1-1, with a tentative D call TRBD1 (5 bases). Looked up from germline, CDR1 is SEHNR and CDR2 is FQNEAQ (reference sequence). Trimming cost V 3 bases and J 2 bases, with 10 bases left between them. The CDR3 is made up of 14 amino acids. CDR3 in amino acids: CASSLTEVNTEAFF. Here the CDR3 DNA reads TGTGCCAGCAGCTTGACAGAAGTCAACACTGAAGCTTTCTTT.

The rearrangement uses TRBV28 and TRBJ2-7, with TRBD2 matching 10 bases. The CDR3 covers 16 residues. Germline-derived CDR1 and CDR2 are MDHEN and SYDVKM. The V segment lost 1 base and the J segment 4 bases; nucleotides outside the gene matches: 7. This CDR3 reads CASSLLASGRIYEQYF. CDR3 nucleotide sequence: TGTGCCAGCAGTTTATTGGCTAGCGGGAGAATATACGAGCAGTACTTC.

Here the CDR3 DNA reads TGTGCCAGTCAAGGGGCTCGAAGCTCCTACGAGCAGTACTTC. It is translated as CASQGARSSYEQYF. The V and J genes are TRBV2 and TRBJ2-7; TRBD1 is a possible D gene (5 bases). The germline V gene encodes CDR1 SNHLY and CDR2 FYNNEI. The CDR3 consists of 14 residues. V gave up 9 bases and J gave up 0 bases, with 15 bases separating them.

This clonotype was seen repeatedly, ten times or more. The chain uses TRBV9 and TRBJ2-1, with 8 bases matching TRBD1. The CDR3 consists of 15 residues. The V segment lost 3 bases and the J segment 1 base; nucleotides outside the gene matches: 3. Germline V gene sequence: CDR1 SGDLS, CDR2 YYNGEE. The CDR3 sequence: CASSAGQASYNEQFF. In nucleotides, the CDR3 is TGTGCCAGCAGCGCGGGACAGGCGTCCTACAATGAGCAGTTCTTC.

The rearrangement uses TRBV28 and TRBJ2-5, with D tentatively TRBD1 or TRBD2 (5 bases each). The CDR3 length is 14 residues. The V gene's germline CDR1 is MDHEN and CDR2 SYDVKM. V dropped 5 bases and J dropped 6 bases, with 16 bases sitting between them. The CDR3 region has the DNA TGTGCCAGCAGTCCCCCTCAGAGGGGCAAGACCCAGTACTTC. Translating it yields CASSPPQRGKTQYF. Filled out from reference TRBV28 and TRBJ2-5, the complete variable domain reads DVKVTQSSRYLVKRTGEKVFLECVQDMDHENMFWYRQDPGLGLRLIYFSYDVKMKEKGDIPEGYSVSREKKERFSLILESASTNQTSMYLCASSPPQRGKTQYFGPGTRLLVL.

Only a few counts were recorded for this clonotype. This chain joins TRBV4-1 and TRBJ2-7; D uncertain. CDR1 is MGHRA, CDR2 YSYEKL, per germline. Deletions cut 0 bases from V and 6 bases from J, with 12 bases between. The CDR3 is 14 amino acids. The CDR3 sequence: CASSQDPPFSEQYF. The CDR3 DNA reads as TGCGCCAGCAGCCAAGATCCGCCGTTTAGCGAGCAGTACTTC.

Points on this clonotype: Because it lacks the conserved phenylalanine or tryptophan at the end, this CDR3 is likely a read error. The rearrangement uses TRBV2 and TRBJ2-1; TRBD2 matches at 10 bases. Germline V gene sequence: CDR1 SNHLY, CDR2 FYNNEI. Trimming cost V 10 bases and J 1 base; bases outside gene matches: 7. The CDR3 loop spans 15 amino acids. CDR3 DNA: TGTGCCACCGCTCCGACTAGCGGGTCCTACAATGAGCAGTTCTTG. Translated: CATAPTSGSYNEQFL.

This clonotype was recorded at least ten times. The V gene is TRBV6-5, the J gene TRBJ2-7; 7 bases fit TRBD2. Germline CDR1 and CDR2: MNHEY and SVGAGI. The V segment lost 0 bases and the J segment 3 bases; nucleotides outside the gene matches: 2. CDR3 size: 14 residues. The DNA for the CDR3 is TGTGCCAGCAGTTACTCGGCTAGCGGCTACGAGCAGTACGTC. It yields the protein CASSYSASGYEQYV.

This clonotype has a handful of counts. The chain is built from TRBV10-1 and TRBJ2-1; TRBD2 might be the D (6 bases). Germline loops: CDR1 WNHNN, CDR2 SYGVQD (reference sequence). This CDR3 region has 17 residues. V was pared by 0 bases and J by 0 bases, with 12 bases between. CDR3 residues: CASSESTRDHSYNEQFF. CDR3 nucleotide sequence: TGCGCCAGCAGTGAGTCGACGCGGGATCACTCCTACAATGAGCAGTTCTTC.

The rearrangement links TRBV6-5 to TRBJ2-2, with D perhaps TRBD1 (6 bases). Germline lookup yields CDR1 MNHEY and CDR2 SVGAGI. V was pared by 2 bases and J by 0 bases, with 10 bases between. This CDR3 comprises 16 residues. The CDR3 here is CASSYGGSPNTGELFF. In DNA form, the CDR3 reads TGTGCCAGCAGTTACGGGGGCAGTCCGAACACCGGGGAGCTGTTTTTT.

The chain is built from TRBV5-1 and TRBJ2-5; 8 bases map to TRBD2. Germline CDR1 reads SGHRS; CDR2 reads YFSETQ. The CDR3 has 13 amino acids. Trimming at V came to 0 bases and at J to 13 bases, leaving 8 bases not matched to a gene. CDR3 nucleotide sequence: TGCGCCAGCAGCTTGGAAATCGGGGGGGCCGTGTACTTC. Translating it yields CASSLEIGGAVYF.

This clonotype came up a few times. CDR3 nucleotides: TGTGCCAGCAGTTTGGGGGTAACGTCTAGCAATCAGCCCCAGCATTTT. Its translation is CASSLGVTSSNQPQHF. The gene calls are TRBV27 and TRBJ1-5; D might be TRBD1 (5 bases). The CDR3 extends over 16 amino acids. The germline gives CDR1 MNHEY, CDR2 SMNVEV (reference sequence). V lost 3 bases and J lost 0, with 12 bases in between.

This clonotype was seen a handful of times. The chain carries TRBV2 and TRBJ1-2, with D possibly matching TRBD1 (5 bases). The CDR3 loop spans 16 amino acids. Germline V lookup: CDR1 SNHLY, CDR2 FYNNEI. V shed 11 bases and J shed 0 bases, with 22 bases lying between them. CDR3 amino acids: CARRGRFRGANYGYTF. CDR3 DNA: TGTGCCCGTCGGGGGAGATTCCGGGGAGCTAACTATGGCTACACCTTC.